This is a list of T cell receptor beta chains from one sample in a study of cytomegalovirus exposure and HLA in healthy donors. Assay used: immunoSEQ multiplex PCR; TCRdb lists only in-frame clones, some missing. This table holds some 50,000 clones. The sequencing input was PBMCs. All receptors come from a woman between 40 and 50 years old in good health and CMV-seronegative. Both conserved end residues are part of each CDR3. D genes are given only for firm matches. Rows give clone size only sometimes, using once, few, many, or a class for an expanded clone.

-	-	TRBV18	TRBJ2-7	CASSPRLFEGGNLQETYEQYF	TGTGCCAGCTCACCACGTCTCTTTGAAGGAGGAAATCTACAAGAAACCTACGAGCAGTACTTC
-	-	TRBV7-3	TRBJ2-1	CASSLKTGLYNEQFF	TGTGCCAGCAGCTTAAAGACCGGACTCTACAATGAGCAGTTCTTC
TRBD1	-	TRBV13	TRBJ2-7	CASSLGLDRGHEQYF	TGTGCCAGCAGCTTAGGGTTGGACAGGGGGCACGAGCAGTACTTC
TRBD1	-	TRBV10-3	TRBJ1-2	CAISGGQVDGYTF	TGTGCCATCAGTGGGGGACAGGTGGATGGCTACACCTTC
-	-	TRBV28	TRBJ1-2	CASSLSLEGEYYGYTF	TGTGCCAGCAGTTTATCCCTGGAGGGTGAATACTATGGCTACACCTTC
TRBD1	-	TRBV28	TRBJ2-7	CASSVSPGTGDRYEQYF	TGTGCCAGCAGTGTAAGCCCCGGGACAGGGGATCGCTACGAGCAGTACTTC
TRBD1	-	TRBV9	TRBJ2-4	CASSVGGQGSNIQYF	TGTGCCAGCAGCGTAGGTGGACAGGGGTCCAACATTCAGTACTTC
-	-	TRBV12-5	TRBJ2-3	CASGFNTDTQYF	TGTGCTAGTGGTTTCAACACAGATACGCAGTATTTT
-	-	TRBV11-3	TRBJ2-7	CSSSLFADSYEQYF	TGTTCCAGCAGCTTATTCGCAGACTCTTACGAGCAGTACTTC
-	-	TRBV14	TRBJ2-2	CASSLIGAHSGELFF	TGTGCCAGCAGCCTGATAGGGGCCCACTCCGGGGAGCTGTTTTTT
-	-	TRBV28	TRBJ2-5	CASSFREKETQYF	TGTGCCAGCAGTTTCCGAGAGAAGGAGACCCAGTACTTC
TRBD2	-	TRBV30	TRBJ2-1	CAWSAWTSGSISDEQFF	TGTGCCTGGAGTGCGTGGACTAGCGGGAGTATAAGCGATGAGCAGTTCTTC
-	-	TRBV7-9	TRBJ2-1	CASSPYSSYNEQFF	TGTGCCAGCAGCCCGTATAGCTCCTACAATGAGCAGTTCTTC
-	-	TRBV9	TRBJ1-3	CASSVGYGFGNTIYF	TGTGCCAGCAGCGTAGGATACGGGTTTGGAAACACCATATATTTT
-	-	TRBV5-5	TRBJ2-3	CASQSAYEISTQYF	TGTGCCAGCCAAAGCGCCTACGAGATCTCTACGCAGTATTTT
TRBD2	-	TRBV9	TRBJ2-7	CASSVGGGAYEQYF	TGTGCCAGCAGCGTAGGCGGGGGGGCCTACGAGCAGTACTTC
TRBD1	-	TRBV18	TRBJ1-1	CASSPEGQVTEAFF	TGTGCCAGCTCCCCTGAGGGACAGGTCACTGAAGCTTTCTTT
-	-	TRBV4-3	TRBJ2-1	CASSQPGDLGGYNEQFF	TGCGCCAGCAGCCAGCCAGGGGATCTTGGGGGCTACAATGAGCAGTTCTTC
-	-	TRBV5-1	TRBJ1-4	CASSLGQVATNEKLFF	TGCGCCAGCAGCTTGGGTCAGGTTGCAACTAATGAAAAACTGTTTTTT
TRBD2	-	TRBV7-9	TRBJ2-1	CASSLEGLANEQFF	TGTGCCAGCAGCTTAGAGGGACTAGCTAATGAGCAGTTCTTC
TRBD1	-	TRBV6-6	TRBJ2-3	CASSWTGLTDTQYF	TGTGCCAGCAGTTGGACAGGTTTGACAGATACGCAGTATTTT
TRBD2	-	TRBV19	TRBJ2-7	CASSIRSSGRDYEQYF	TGTGCCAGTAGTATAAGGTCTAGCGGGAGAGACTACGAGCAGTACTTC
-	-	TRBV11-2	TRBJ1-1	CASSLVRGNTEAFF	TGTGCCAGCAGCTTAGTCAGGGGAAACACTGAAGCTTTCTTT
TRBD2	-	TRBV18	TRBJ2-2	CASPRTSGSRIDSNTGELFF	TGTGCCAGCCCAAGGACTAGCGGGAGCCGCATTGACTCGAACACCGGGGAGCTGTTTTTT
-	-	TRBV30	TRBJ2-1	CAWSGSSYNEQFF	TGTGCCTGGAGCGGGAGCTCCTACAATGAGCAGTTCTTC
TRBD2	-	TRBV9	TRBJ2-1	CASSPPGGREGNEQFF	TGTGCCAGCAGCCCCCCAGGGGGGCGGGAGGGCAATGAGCAGTTCTTC
-	-	TRBV5-1	TRBJ1-1	CASSSTGQLGDEAFF	TGCGCCAGCAGCTCGACAGGACAGCTTGGGGATGAAGCTTTCTTT
TRBD1	-	TRBV9	TRBJ1-5	CASSAGTGGQPQHF	TGTGCCAGCAGCGCCGGGACAGGGGGTCAGCCCCAGCATTTT
TRBD1	-	TRBV18	TRBJ1-5	CASSPQGALSNQPQHF	TGTGCCAGCTCACCACAGGGGGCTCTTAGCAATCAGCCCCAGCATTTT
TRBD1	-	TRBV7-2	TRBJ2-7	CASSSSDREHEQYF	TGTGCCAGCAGCTCCTCGGACAGGGAGCACGAGCAGTACTTC
-	-	TRBV7-9	TRBJ2-5	CASRARETQYF	TGTGCCAGCAGAGCCAGGGAGACCCAGTACTTC
-	-	TRBV30	TRBJ2-5	CAWRKTGPGETQYF	TGTGCCTGGAGGAAAACAGGGCCTGGAGAGACCCAGTACTTC
-	-	TRBV5-1	TRBJ1-1	CASSLEGGTEAFF	TGCGCCAGCAGCTTGGAAGGGGGCACTGAAGCTTTCTTT
-	medium-sized	TRBV11-2	TRBJ2-5	CASSPRLQETQYF	TGTGCCAGCAGCCCTCGACTGCAAGAGACCCAGTACTTC
-	-	TRBV9	TRBJ2-3	CASSVETAVDTQYF	TGTGCCAGCAGCGTAGAGACAGCTGTGGATACGCAGTATTTT
-	-	TRBV9	TRBJ1-5	CASSPYNSNQPQHF	TGTGCCAGCAGCCCGTATAATAGCAATCAGCCCCAGCATTTT
-	-	TRBV18	TRBJ1-2	CASSPRRRDYGYTF	TGTGCCAGCTCCCCCCGACGCCGGGACTATGGCTACACCTTC
TRBD2	-	TRBV5-1	TRBJ2-5	CASSSTSGSETQYF	TGCGCCAGCAGCTCGACTAGCGGGAGTGAGACCCAGTACTTC
TRBD1	-	TRBV11-3	TRBJ2-5	CASSLSGGTQYF	TGTGCCAGCAGCCTCTCAGGGGGGACCCAGTACTTC
-	-	TRBV19	TRBJ2-5	CASSIAGVGGETQYF	TGTGCCAGTAGTATTGCCGGAGTGGGAGGTGAGACCCAGTACTTC
-	-	TRBV7-8	TRBJ1-5	CASSSVIGSGIQPQHF	TGTGCCAGCAGCTCTGTGATCGGGTCCGGGATTCAGCCCCAGCATTTT
-	-	TRBV29-1	TRBJ2-1	CSVGSGTPSDEQFF	TGCAGCGTCGGGAGCGGTACCCCAAGCGATGAGCAGTTCTTC
-	-	TRBV6-5	TRBJ1-2	CASSGQGGSYGYTF	TGTGCCAGCAGTGGACAAGGGGGTTCCTATGGCTACACCTTC
-	-	TRBV6-5	TRBJ1-3	CASSLDGAGNTIYF	TGTGCCAGCAGCCTTGACGGAGCTGGAAACACCATATATTTT
-	-	TRBV7-9	TRBJ1-5	CASSDGGQPQHF	TGTGCCAGCAGCGACGGGGGACAGCCCCAGCATTTT
-	-	TRBV10-3	TRBJ1-1	CAISGSGSRTEAFF	TGTGCCATCAGTGGTTCCGGGAGTCGGACTGAAGCTTTCTTT
-	-	TRBV18	TRBJ2-7	CASSPPGEGGKQYF	TGTGCCAGCTCACCACCAGGGGAGGGGGGAAAGCAGTACTTC
TRBD1	-	TRBV9	TRBJ1-1	CASSPWGRGLEDTEAFF	TGTGCCAGCAGCCCCTGGGGCAGGGGGCTAGAAGACACTGAAGCTTTCTTT
TRBD1	-	TRBV6-5	TRBJ1-4	CASSWGQGNEKLFF	TGTGCCAGCAGTTGGGGACAGGGGAATGAAAAACTGTTTTTT
-	-	TRBV19	TRBJ2-3	CASSIAGVSDTQYF	TGTGCCAGTAGTATAGCGGGAGTGTCAGATACGCAGTATTTT
TRBD2	-	TRBV4-2	TRBJ2-7	CASSQDLSREVAYEQYF	TGTGCCAGCAGCCAGGACTTGTCGCGGGAGGTGGCCTACGAGCAGTACTTC
-	-	TRBV5-1	TRBJ2-7	CASAPGGSGGEQYF	TGCGCCAGCGCCCCTGGGGGGAGTGGGGGCGAGCAGTACTTC
TRBD2	-	TRBV4-2	TRBJ2-6	CASSPPQGTKSGANVLTF	TGTGCCAGCAGCCCCCCCCAAGGGACTAAGTCTGGGGCCAACGTCCTGACTTTC
-	-	TRBV28	TRBJ1-2	CASSPRLQGDYGYTF	TGTGCCAGCAGCCCACGGCTCCAGGGCGACTATGGCTACACCTTC